The 4 T cell receptor beta chains listed next were all sequenced from one sample in a study of T cells in localized non-small cell lung cancer. The data were produced by immunoSEQ multiplex PCR, yet TCRdb's version contains in-frame clones alone and is incomplete. The sample lists around 31,000 clones, approximately 94% occurring once. This specimen was peripheral blood, taken before any cancer treatment. These receptors were obtained from a woman aged 40 to 75 with stage I lung adenocarcinoma.

The chain is built from TRBV29-1 and TRBJ1-1; a possible D gene is TRBD1 (5 bases). The germline gives CDR1 SQVTM, CDR2 ANQGSEA. This CDR3 comprises 12 residues. This chain's CDR3 is CTGSLGDTEAFF. The CDR3 DNA follows: TGCACCGGAAGCTTAGGGGACACTGAAGCTTTCTTT.

CDR3 sequence: CASRLRGPDTQYF. The CDR3 DNA sequence: TGTGCCAGCCGACTGCGGGGCCCAGATACGCAGTATTTT. The chain joins TRBV6-5 to TRBJ2-3, with TRBD2 as a possible D gene (6 bases). Trimming pared 8 bases from V and 4 bases from J, leaving 13 bases between. Germline assignment: CDR1 MNHEY and CDR2 SVGAGI. The CDR3 sequence is 13 residues long.

The DNA of the CDR3 is TGTGCCAGCAGCTTAGCCATATCAGCCGACAACTATGGCTACACCTTC. This gives the protein CASSLAISADNYGYTF. The chain couples TRBV7-2 to TRBJ1-2; D call uncertain. V lost 0 bases and J 2 bases, leaving 13 bases between the germline ends. This CDR3 is built from 16 residues. Germline V CDR1 and CDR2: SGHTA, FQGNSA. Drawing the rest from reference TRBV7-2 and TRBJ1-2, the complete variable domain is GAGVSQSPSNKVTEKGKDVELRCDPISGHTALYWYRQSLGQGLEFLIYFQGNSAPDKSGLPSDRFSAERTGGSVSTLTIQRTQQEDSAVYLCASSLAISADNYGYTFGSGTRLTVV.

The chain has TRBV7-2 and TRBJ1-5, with D perhaps TRBD1 (6 bases). Germline CDR1 and CDR2: SGHTA and FQGNSA. V lost 2 bases, J lost 7 bases, and 12 bases lay in between. This CDR3 region has 14 residues. As DNA, the CDR3 is TGTGCCAGCAGCTTAACAGGGATAGGACAGCCCCAGCATTTT. Amino acids: CASSLTGIGQPQHF.